These 8 T cell receptor beta chains share one sample of origin, sequenced in a study of CD8+ T cells in alopecia areata. RNA extraction was followed by reverse transcription into cDNA, which acted as the sequencing template. The table came from immunoSEQ multiplex PCR; TCRdb's copy has only in-frame clones and leaves some out. The table lists about 200,000 clones, around 62% of them singletons. This material consisted of CD4+ T cells sorted from blood, taken at week 0. Receptor source: a human donor with alopecia areata.

The J gene is TRBJ2-4, the V gene TRBV7-2; TRBD1 might be the D (6 bases). Germline loops: CDR1 SGHTA, CDR2 FQGNSA. Between the trimmed V and J ends, which lost 4 bases and 1 base, there was a span of 14 bases. This CDR3 has 16 residues. The CDR3 DNA reads TGTGCCAGCAGCTCTACAGGGTTTGTGGCCAAAAACATTCAGTACTTC. Translated, it gives CASSSTGFVAKNIQYF.

The V call is TRBV18, the J call TRBJ1-6; no reliable D call. Deletions cut 5 bases from V and 3 bases from J, with 11 bases between. CDR1 and CDR2 (germline): KGHSH, LQKENI. This CDR3 is 15 amino acids long. As DNA, the CDR3 is TGTGCCAGCTCAAGGGAAGGGAACTATAATTCACCCCTCCACTTT. Translating gives CASSREGNYNSPLHF.

This CDR3 is CASRKTTRVKNIQYF. In nucleotides, the CDR3 is TGTGCCAGCAGAAAAACGACTAGAGTGAAAAACATTCAGTACTTC. The V gene is TRBV7-2, the J gene TRBJ2-4; TRBD2 is a possible D gene (6 bases). The CDR3 is made up of 15 amino acids. Deletions cut 6 bases from V and 4 bases from J, with 16 bases between. Looked up from germline, CDR1 is SGHTA and CDR2 is FQGNSA.

The chain carries TRBV30 and TRBJ1-1; a weak D match, TRBD1 (6 bases). The CDR3 runs 14 residues. Between the trimmed V and J ends, which lost 1 base and 3 bases, there was a span of 12 bases. Germline values: CDR1 GTSNPN, CDR2 SVGIG (reference sequence). The CDR3 DNA sequence: TGTGCCTGGAGTGGAGGGGGGTCGGACACTGAAGCTTTCTTT. Protein sequence: CAWSGGGSDTEAFF.

There are a few counts of this clone. The V call is TRBV7-2, the J call TRBJ2-7; a possible D gene is TRBD2 (6 bases). The CDR3 is 14 amino acids. Germline CDR1 reads SGHTA; CDR2 reads FQGNSA. Deletions cut 5 bases from V and 4 bases from J, with 15 bases between. The DNA for the CDR3 is TGTGCCAGCAGCCCGGATGGGGGGACTTACGAGCAGTACTTC. Amino acids: CASSPDGGTYEQYF. The complete variable domain, with remaining parts taken from reference TRBV7-2 and TRBJ2-7, reads GAGVSQSPSNKVTEKGKDVELRCDPISGHTALYWYRQSLGQGLEFLIYFQGNSAPDKSGLPSDRFSAERTGGSVSTLTIQRTQQEDSAVYLCASSPDGGTYEQYFGPGTRLTVT.

V usage is TRBV6-1 and J usage is TRBJ2-3; D uncertain. There are 14 residues in the CDR3. Per germline, CDR1 MNHNS and CDR2 SASEGT. Trimming removed 6 bases from V and 1 base from J, with 11 bases in between. The CDR3 reads CASSLTMGTDTQYF. The CDR3 DNA follows: TGTGCCAGCAGCCTGACAATGGGCACAGATACGCAGTATTTT.

This clone appeared once. V is TRBV7-2 and J is TRBJ1-5, with TRBD1 matching over 7 bases. The CDR3 runs to 14 residues. Germline V gene lookup returns CDR1 SGHTA and CDR2 FQGNSA. V shed 5 bases, J shed 7 bases, and the junction held 8 bases outside the gene matches. The CDR3 spells CASSLRGGGQPQHF. In nucleotides, the CDR3 is TGTGCCAGCAGCCTCAGAGGGGGCGGCCAGCCCCAGCATTTT.

The rearrangement joins TRBV11-2 to TRBJ1-1, with a tentative D call TRBD1 (5 bases). The CDR3 loop spans 12 amino acids. Between the trimmed V and J ends, which lost 5 bases and 6 bases, there was a span of 10 bases. CDR1 SGHAT and CDR2 FQNNGV come from the germline V gene. The CDR3 loop is CASSLQGAEAFF. CDR3 bases: TGTGCCAGCAGCCTTCAGGGCGCTGAAGCTTTCTTT.